Listed here is a single T cell receptor (beta chain). This clonotype was observed many times. Its target antigen remains unknown. One base away there is no much larger clone; base qualities are not given. The sample is drawn from a study of neurological immune-mediated disorders (dated by TCRdb to between 2019 and 2020). Regarding the study in general: Peripheral blood TCR-beta repertoires from HTLV-I-associated myelopathy (HAM/TSP) patients, multiple sclerosis patients and healthy controls were compared by UMI-based sequencing. The 90 to 110 TCR-beta libraries covered PBMC samples along with longitudinal samples, technical triplicates, and paired sorted CD4+ and CD8+ T-cell subsets. The cohort comprised roughly 65 subjects: approximately 15 HAM/TSP patients, some 34 multiple sclerosis patients and around 20 healthy controls. General study outcomes and caveats: TCR clonal expansion was highest in HAM/TSP patients and lowest in MS patients, with MS patients falling below even healthy controls. No identical CDR3 amino acid sequences were found to be shared among expanded clones across subjects, suggesting that TCR-beta repertoires were private in all groups.

The healthy controls were volunteers from blood banks in Maryland, USA. For unsorted PBMC libraries, 2 million PBMCs were used after storage in RNAlater at -80 degrees C until RNA extraction. Peripheral blood was subjected to Ficoll-Hypaque density gradient centrifugation to isolate PBMCs, which were then cryopreserved in liquid nitrogen. cDNA was synthesized by template-switch 5'RACE using a primer with a 10-nucleotide random unique molecular identifier that tagged each TCR transcript. Each sequencing run produced over 160 million TCR-beta sequences covering 15-18 subjects. The RNeasy kit was used to extract total RNA. Using the KAPA Real-time Library Amplification kit, TCR-beta VDJ regions were amplified with primers for the TCR constant region and the 5'RACE anchor. Sample indexes and Illumina adaptors were added in a first PCR, and a second PCR then increased library yield. After purification with Ampure beads, the TCR product of roughly 650 bp was size-selected on a 2% E-gel SizeSelection system. Before pooling, library quality was assessed on a Bioanalyzer, concentration was determined with Qubit, and library quantification was performed with the Kapa Library Quantification kit. Libraries were sequenced paired-end 2 x 150 bp on an Illumina HiSeq 2500. To increase sequence diversity, about 24-32% phiX was spiked into each library pool. For the original study's pipeline: Quality-filtered reads were processed with the UMI-based MiGEC pipeline, which removed over 85% of raw TCR sequences during error correction. VDJ genes were aligned to IMGT germline references, and each clonotype was defined by a unique CDR3 amino acid sequence together with V-J genes. Clonal expansion, Shannon diversity, and CDR3 relatedness (CalcPairwiseDistances, ClusterSamples) were evaluated with VDJtools, and phylogenetic trees were built with CLCbio workbench. Using coefficient-of-variation modelling across technical triplicates, the study counted a clone as expanded if it had at least 8 unique UMIs. TCRdb's own reprocessing of the public reads used fastp at Q25 and MiXCR and kept productive beta chains. When rows share a CDR3 protein, they turn into one entry using the most common DNA and genes. The V and J calls come from TCRdb's annotation, not from the publication. This sample gives more than 13,000 distinct CDR3 sequences in total; about 10% of them show up just once. 24% of the sample rests with the top ten.

This sequence was found in a woman aged 40 to 50 in good health. The specimen sequenced was PBMCs.

The base sequence is TGCAGTGGGGAGCAGGGAGATACGCAGTATTTT. Translated, this is CSGEQGDTQYF. Recombination joined TRBV20-1 with TRBJ2-3; the D match is possibly TRBD1 or TRBD2, with 5 bases aligned in each. At the junction V is shortened by 7 bases and J by 5 bases, with 10 bases in between. From the cysteine through the phenylalanine, the CDR3 covers 11 amino acids. The read is trimmed to its CDR3 DNA, 33 bases read in frame from base 1. The CDR1 and CDR2 encoded by the germline V gene (reference sequence) are DFQATT and SNEGSKA.